Included here is one T cell receptor beta chain sequence, with context. The antigen is not known. These data belong to a study of cytomegalovirus exposure and HLA in healthy donors. Both 60 Vbeta primers and 13 Jbeta primers went into the PCR. Repertoires were generated with immunoSEQ multiplex PCR, while TCRdb's copy carries only in-frame clones and drops some. Found here are about 140,000 clones; the top ten clones hold 0.96%. Each donor was nominally healthy when sampled (though unrecorded immune exposures were likely). Findings and limits, study-wide: TCR beta V- and J-gene trimming was later associated with a missense DCLRE1C variant. Most likely, a cluster of highly shared sequence variants arose as a sequencing artifact. HLA alleles showed associations with about 15,000 TCR beta sequences in a later analysis, at a 0.05 false discovery rate.

The sample taken for sequencing was PBMCs. This TCR derives from a male donor in good health and CMV-seronegative.

The CDR3 protein is CASSQDGPRGRETQYF. The CDR3 DNA reads TGCGCCAGCAGCCAAGATGGCCCCAGGGGGCGAGAGACCCAGTACTTC. This chain links TRBV4-1 with TRBJ2-5; 8 nucleotides align to TRBD1. Per germline, CDR1 MGHRA and CDR2 YSYEKL. The CDR3 extends over 16 amino acids. J gave up 4 bases and V 0 bases, and 7 bases lay outside the gene matches.